This T cell receptor beta chain emerged from a study of identical twins. Whole-study results and caveats: Sharing of beta out-of-frame sequences by twins showed a weaker excess. The conclusions drew on cross-sectional statistical analysis instead of tracking the same donors. Recombination models fit unrelated individuals' TCR alpha sharing but underestimated twins'.

The germline gives CDR1 SQVTM, CDR2 ANQGSEA. The V and J ends lost 8 bases and 7 bases respectively, with 14 bases between them. The CDR3 consists of 12 residues. MiXCR was run by TCRdb on the 5' RACE reads, yielding one entry per CDR3 protein. The table shows about 530,000 distinct CDR3 sequences, with 20% to 25% occurring only once. In this sample, this clonotype turned up a few times. Antigen unknown. The data were also submitted as part of a second study, on yellow fever vaccine responses in identical twins.

V usage is TRBV29-1 and J usage is TRBJ2-2; D remains unclear. Sequencing was performed on CD4+ T cells sorted from blood. The clonotype was recovered from a young woman in good health. The CDR3 bases are TGCAGCTCCTCCTTGGTGGGCGGGGAGCTGTTTTTT. Residues: CSSSLVGGELFF.